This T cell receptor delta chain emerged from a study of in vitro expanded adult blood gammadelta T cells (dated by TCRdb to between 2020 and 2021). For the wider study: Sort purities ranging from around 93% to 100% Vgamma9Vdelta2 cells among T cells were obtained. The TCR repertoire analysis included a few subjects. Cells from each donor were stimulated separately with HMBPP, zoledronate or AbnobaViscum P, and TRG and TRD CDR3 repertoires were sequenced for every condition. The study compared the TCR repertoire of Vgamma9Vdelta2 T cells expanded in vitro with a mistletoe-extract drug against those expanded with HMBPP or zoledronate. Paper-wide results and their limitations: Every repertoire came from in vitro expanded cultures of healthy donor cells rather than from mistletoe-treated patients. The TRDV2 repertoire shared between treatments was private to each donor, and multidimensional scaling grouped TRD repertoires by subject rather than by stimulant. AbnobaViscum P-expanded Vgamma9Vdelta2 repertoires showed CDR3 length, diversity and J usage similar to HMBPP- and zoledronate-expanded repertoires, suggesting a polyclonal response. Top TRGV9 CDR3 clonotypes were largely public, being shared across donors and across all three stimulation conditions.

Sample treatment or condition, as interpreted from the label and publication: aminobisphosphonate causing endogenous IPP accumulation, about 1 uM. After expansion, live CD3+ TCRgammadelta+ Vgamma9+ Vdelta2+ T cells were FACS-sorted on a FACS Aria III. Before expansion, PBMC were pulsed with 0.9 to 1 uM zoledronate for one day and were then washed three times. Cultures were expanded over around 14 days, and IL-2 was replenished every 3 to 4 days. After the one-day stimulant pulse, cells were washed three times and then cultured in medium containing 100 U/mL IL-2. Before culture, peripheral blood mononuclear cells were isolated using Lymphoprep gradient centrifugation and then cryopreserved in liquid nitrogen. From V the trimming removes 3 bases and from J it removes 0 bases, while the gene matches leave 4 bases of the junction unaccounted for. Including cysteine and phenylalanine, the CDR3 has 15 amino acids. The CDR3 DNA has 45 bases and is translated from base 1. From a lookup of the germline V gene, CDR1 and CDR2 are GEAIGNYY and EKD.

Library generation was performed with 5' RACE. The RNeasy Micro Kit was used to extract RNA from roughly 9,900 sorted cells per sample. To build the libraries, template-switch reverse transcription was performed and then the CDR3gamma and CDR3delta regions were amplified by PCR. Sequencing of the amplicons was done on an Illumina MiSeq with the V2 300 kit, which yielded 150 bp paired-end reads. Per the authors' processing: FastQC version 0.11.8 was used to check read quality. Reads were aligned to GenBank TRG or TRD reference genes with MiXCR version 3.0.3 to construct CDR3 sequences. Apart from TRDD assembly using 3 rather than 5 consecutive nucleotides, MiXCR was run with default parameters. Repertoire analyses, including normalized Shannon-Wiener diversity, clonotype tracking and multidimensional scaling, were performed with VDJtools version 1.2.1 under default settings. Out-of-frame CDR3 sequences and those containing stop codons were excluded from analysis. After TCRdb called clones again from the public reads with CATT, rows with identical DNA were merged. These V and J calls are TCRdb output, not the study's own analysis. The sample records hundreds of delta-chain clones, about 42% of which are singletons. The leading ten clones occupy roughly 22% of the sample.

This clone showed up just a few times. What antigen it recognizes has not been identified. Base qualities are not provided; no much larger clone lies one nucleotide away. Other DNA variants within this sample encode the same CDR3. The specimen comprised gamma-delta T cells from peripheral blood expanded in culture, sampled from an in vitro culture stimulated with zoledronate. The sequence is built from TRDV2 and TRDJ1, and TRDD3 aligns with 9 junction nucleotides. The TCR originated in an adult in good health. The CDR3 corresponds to CACDGLGENTDKLIF. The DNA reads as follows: TGTGCCTGTGACGGACTGGGGGAAAACACCGATAAACTCATCTTT.